These T cell receptor beta chains were read from a single sample in a study of T cells after posttransplantation cyclophosphamide. TCRdb's table, derived via immunoSEQ multiplex PCR, lists solely in-frame clones and lacks some. The repertoire holds about 16,000 clones, with 94% as singletons. Sequencing input: naive CD4+ T cells sorted from blood. The source is a woman between 45 and 65 years old in good health and a related stem cell transplant donor. Each CDR3 is given without its conserved first and last residue.

CDR3 protein: ASSPLAGGLRELF; V gene: TRBV7-7; J gene: TRBJ2-2
CDR3 protein: SVTGQGPGNTIY; V gene: TRBV29-1; J gene: TRBJ1-3
CDR3 protein: ASSTGLGNEQF; V gene: TRBV11-3; J gene: TRBJ2-1
CDR3 protein: ASSLVVGGPIHEQY; V gene: TRBV7-9; J gene: TRBJ2-7
CDR3 protein: ASSRTSGRSTGELF; V gene: TRBV11-2; J gene: TRBJ2-2
CDR3 protein: AWSRGNTDTQY; V gene: TRBV30; J gene: TRBJ2-3
CDR3 protein: ASTPTGTPYGYT; V gene: TRBV7-9; J gene: TRBJ1-2
CDR3 protein: ASSIQGWTGELF; V gene: TRBV19; J gene: TRBJ2-2
CDR3 protein: ASSYSGGPQNTEAF; V gene: TRBV6-5; J gene: TRBJ1-1
CDR3 protein: ASSSQGFHGYT; V gene: TRBV27; J gene: TRBJ1-2
CDR3 protein: ASSVVGGSGGHEQY; V gene: TRBV9; J gene: TRBJ2-7
CDR3 protein: ASSRGQEARETQY; V gene: TRBV7-2; J gene: TRBJ2-5
CDR3 protein: ASSPRDPRDTQY; V gene: TRBV27; J gene: TRBJ2-3
CDR3 protein: ASSPVEFTEAF; V gene: TRBV5-4; J gene: TRBJ1-1
CDR3 protein: ASSSPLANSYEQY; V gene: TRBV7-9; J gene: TRBJ2-7
CDR3 protein: ASSEAIADNQPQH; V gene: TRBV6-1; J gene: TRBJ1-5
CDR3 protein: SVDTSGGSYEQY; V gene: TRBV29-1; J gene: TRBJ2-7
CDR3 protein: ASSLTFMEDTEAF; V gene: TRBV5-1; J gene: TRBJ1-1